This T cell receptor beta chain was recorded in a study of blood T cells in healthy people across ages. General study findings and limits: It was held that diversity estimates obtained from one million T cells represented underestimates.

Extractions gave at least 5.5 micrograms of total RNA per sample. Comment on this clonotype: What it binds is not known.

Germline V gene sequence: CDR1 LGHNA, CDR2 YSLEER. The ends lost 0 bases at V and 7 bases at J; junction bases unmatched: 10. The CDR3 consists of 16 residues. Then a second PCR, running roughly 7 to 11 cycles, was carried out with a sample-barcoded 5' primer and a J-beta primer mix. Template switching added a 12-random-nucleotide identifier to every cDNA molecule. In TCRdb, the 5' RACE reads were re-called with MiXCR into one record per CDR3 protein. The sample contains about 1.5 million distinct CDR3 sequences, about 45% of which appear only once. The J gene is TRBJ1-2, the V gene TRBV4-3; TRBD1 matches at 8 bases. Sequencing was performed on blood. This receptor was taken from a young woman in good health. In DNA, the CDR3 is TGCGCCAGCAGCCAAGATAGGGACAGGCTGCCCGGTGGCTACACCTTC. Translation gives CASSQDRDRLPGGYTF.